This is a list of T cell receptor beta chains from one sample in a study of blood T cell repertoires in COVID-19. Assay: immunoSEQ multiplex PCR; the TCRdb copy retains only in-frame clones and omits some. The sample consists of 25,000 to 35,000 clones, about 84% of them appearing once. The sample consisted of peripheral blood. The source of these receptors is a woman aged 55-69 years with acute or convalescent COVID-19. Both conserved end residues are part of each CDR3. A D gene is named only where the DNA matches it firmly. For some rows the clone size is stated as once, few or many, or as a class when expanded; others skip it.

V gene	D gene	J gene	clone size	CDR3 protein	CDR3 DNA
TRBV19	.	TRBJ1-1	.	CASISLLGGNTEAFF	TGTGCCAGTATATCCCTACTCGGGGGAAACACTGAAGCTTTCTTT
TRBV10-1	TRBD1	TRBJ2-3	.	CASSNRGRTDTQYF	TGCGCCAGCTCGAACAGGGGGCGCACAGATACGCAGTATTTT
TRBV30	TRBD1	TRBJ1-3	.	CAWNGGTGWNTIYF	TGTGCCTGGAACGGCGGGACAGGGTGGAACACCATATATTTT
TRBV28	TRBD2	TRBJ2-1	few	CASSLWGLAGGDNEQFF	TGTGCCAGCAGTTTATGGGGACTAGCGGGGGGGGACAATGAGCAGTTCTTC
TRBV14	TRBD1	TRBJ1-2	.	CASSLTGERVYGYTF	TGTGCCAGCAGCCTAACAGGGGAGAGAGTCTATGGCTACACCTTC
TRBV7-8	.	TRBJ1-2	.	CASSQGLANYGYTF	TGTGCCAGCAGCCAGGGGCTAGCTAACTATGGCTACACCTTC
TRBV24-1	TRBD1	TRBJ1-1	.	CATRAGGGGEAFF	TGTGCCACCAGGGCAGGGGGAGGTGGTGAAGCTTTCTTT
TRBV27	TRBD1	TRBJ1-2	medium-sized	CASSFNSDRNLDGYTF	TGTGCCAGCAGTTTTAATTCGGACAGGAATTTGGATGGCTACACCTTC
TRBV6-6	.	TRBJ1-1	.	CASSYGTGSTATEAFF	TGTGCCAGCAGTTACGGCACCGGGTCAACGGCCACTGAAGCTTTCTTT
TRBV10-2	TRBD1	TRBJ1-1	.	CASSRGQGRTEAFF	TGCGCCAGCAGCCGGGGACAGGGACGAACTGAAGCTTTCTTT
TRBV2	.	TRBJ1-1	.	CASSYTGRQAFF	TGTGCCAGCAGTTATACAGGGAGACAAGCTTTCTTT
TRBV20-1	TRBD1	TRBJ2-1	.	CSASRTGESFF	TGCAGTGCTAGCCGTACAGGGGAAAGCTTCTTC
TRBV28	TRBD1	TRBJ1-2	once	CASSLGGFTWPASGQARGYGYTF	TGTGCCAGCAGTTTAGGTGGTTTTACATGGCCGGCGTCGGGACAGGCCAGGGGCTATGGCTACACCTTC
TRBV24-1	.	TRBJ2-7	.	CATSDLDKPTYEQYF	TGTGCCACCAGTGATTTGGACAAACCAACCTACGAGCAGTACTTC
TRBV24-1	TRBD2	TRBJ2-1	.	CATSLTGTSVGEQFF	TGTGCCACCAGTCTTACCGGGACTAGCGTTGGTGAGCAGTTCTTC
TRBV5-1	TRBD2	TRBJ2-1	.	CASSLGGTSPGNEQFF	TGCGCCAGCAGCTTGGGAGGGACTAGCCCGGGGAATGAGCAGTTCTTC
TRBV30	TRBD2	TRBJ2-3	.	CAWSPGLAGTDTQYF	TGTGCCTGGAGTCCGGGACTAGCGGGCACAGATACGCAGTATTTT
TRBV10-3	.	TRBJ2-7	few	CAISGTVYEQYF	TGTGCCATCAGTGGTACTGTTTACGAGCAGTACTTC
TRBV5-4	.	TRBJ1-1	.	CASSYEVNVNTEAFF	TGTGCCAGCAGCTACGAGGTTAACGTAAACACTGAAGCTTTCTTT
TRBV28	.	TRBJ1-5	.	CASIWTQGMQPQHF	TGTGCCAGCATATGGACACAGGGAATGCAGCCCCAGCATTTT
TRBV7-2	.	TRBJ1-5	.	CASSLGTRYQPQHF	TGTGCCAGCAGCTTAGGCACCAGATATCAGCCCCAGCATTTT
TRBV19	TRBD1	TRBJ2-6	.	CASSIMFGQGAYSGANVLTF	TGTGCCAGTAGTATAATGTTTGGACAGGGGGCTTACTCTGGGGCCAACGTCCTGACTTTC
TRBV7-9	.	TRBJ2-5	.	CASSLYPSDETQYF	TGTGCCAGCAGCTTATATCCTAGCGACGAGACCCAGTACTTC
TRBV29-1	TRBD1	TRBJ2-7	.	CSVVRGPGYEQYF	TGCAGCGTGGTCAGGGGGCCGGGCTACGAGCAGTACTTC
TRBV7-9	TRBD1	TRBJ1-4	.	CASSLKGYRGDEKLFF	TGTGCCAGCAGCTTAAAGGGGTACAGGGGGGATGAAAAACTGTTTTTT